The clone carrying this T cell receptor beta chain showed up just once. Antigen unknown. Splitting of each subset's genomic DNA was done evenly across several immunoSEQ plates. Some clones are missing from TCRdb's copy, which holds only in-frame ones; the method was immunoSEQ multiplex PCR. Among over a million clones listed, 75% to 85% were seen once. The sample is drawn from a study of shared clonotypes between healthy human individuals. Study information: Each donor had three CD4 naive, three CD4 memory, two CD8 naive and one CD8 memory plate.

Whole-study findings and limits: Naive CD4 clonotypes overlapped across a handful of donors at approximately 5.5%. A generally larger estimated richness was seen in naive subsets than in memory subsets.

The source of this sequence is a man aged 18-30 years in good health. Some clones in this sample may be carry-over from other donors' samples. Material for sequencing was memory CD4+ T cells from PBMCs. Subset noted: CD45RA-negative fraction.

CDR3 nucleotides: TGTGCCAGCAGCCGCAGTGGAAATGAGCAGTTCTTC. Its protein product is CASSRSGNEQFF. The rearrangement uses TRBV7-6 and TRBJ2-1; D uncertain. Trimming took 5 bases from V and 7 from J, leaving 9 bases between them. The CDR3 loop spans 12 amino acids. The germline V gene encodes CDR1 SGHVS and CDR2 FNYEAQ. The variable domain in full, completed from reference TRBV7-6 and TRBJ2-1, reads GAGVSQSPRYKVTKRGQDVALRCDPISGHVSLYWYRQALGQGPEFLTYFNYEAQQDKSGLPNDRFSAERPEGSISTLTIQRTEQRDSAMYRCASSRSGNEQFFGPGTRLTVL.